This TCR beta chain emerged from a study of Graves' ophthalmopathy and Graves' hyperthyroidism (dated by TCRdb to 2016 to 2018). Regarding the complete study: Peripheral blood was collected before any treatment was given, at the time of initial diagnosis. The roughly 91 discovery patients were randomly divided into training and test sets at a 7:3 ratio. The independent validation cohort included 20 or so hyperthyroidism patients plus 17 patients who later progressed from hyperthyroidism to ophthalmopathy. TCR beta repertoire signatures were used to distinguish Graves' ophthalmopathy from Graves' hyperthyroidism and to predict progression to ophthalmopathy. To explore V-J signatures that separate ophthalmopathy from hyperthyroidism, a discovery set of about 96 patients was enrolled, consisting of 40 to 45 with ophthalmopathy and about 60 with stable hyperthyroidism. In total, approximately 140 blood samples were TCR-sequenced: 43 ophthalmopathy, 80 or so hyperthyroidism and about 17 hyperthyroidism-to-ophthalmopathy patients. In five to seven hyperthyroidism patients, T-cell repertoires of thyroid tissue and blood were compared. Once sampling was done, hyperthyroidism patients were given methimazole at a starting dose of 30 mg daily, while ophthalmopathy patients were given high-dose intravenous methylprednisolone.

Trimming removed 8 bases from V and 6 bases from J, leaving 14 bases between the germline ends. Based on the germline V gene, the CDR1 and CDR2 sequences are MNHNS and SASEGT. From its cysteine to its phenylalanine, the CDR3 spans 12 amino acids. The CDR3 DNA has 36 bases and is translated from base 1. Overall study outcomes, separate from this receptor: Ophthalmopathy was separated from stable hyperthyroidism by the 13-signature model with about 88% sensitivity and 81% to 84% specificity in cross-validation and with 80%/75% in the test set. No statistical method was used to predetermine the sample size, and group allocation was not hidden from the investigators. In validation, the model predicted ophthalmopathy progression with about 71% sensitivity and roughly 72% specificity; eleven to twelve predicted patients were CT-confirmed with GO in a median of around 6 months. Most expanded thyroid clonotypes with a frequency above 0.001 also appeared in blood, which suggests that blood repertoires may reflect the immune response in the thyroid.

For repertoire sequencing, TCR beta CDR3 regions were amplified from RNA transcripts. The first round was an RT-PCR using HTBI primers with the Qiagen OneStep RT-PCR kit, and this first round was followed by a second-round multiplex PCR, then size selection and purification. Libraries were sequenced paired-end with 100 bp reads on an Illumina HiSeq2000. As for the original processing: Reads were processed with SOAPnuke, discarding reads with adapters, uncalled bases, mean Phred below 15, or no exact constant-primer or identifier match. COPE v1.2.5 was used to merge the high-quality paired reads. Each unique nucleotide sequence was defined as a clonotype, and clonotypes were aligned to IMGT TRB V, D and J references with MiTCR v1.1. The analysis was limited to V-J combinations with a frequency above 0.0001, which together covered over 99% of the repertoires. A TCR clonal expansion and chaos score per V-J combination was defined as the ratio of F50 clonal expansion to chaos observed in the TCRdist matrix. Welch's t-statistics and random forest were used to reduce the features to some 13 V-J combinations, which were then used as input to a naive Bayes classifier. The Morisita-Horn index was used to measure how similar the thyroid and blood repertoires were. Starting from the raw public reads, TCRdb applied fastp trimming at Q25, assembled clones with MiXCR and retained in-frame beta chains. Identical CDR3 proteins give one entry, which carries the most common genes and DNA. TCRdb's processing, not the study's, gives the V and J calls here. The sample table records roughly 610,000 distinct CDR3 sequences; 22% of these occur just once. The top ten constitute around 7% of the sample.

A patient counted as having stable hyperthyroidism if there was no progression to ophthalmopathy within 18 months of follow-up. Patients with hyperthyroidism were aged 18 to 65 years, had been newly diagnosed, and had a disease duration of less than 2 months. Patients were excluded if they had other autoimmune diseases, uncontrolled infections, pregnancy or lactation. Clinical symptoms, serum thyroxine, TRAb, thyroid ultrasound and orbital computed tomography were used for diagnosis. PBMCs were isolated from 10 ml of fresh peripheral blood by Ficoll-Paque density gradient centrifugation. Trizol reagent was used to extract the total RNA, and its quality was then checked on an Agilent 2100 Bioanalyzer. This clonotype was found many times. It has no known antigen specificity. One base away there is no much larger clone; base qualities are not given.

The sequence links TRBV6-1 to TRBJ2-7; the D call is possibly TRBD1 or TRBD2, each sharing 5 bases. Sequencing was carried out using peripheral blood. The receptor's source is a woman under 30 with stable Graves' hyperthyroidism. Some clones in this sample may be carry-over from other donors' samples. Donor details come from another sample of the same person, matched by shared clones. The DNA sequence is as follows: TGTGCCAGCGGCCTCGTGAGGGGCGAGCAGTACTTC. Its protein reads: CASGLVRGEQYF.